This T cell receptor (beta chain) comes out of a study of blood T cells in healthy people across ages. Notes on the study in general: Considered underestimates were the diversity estimates obtained from one million T cells. Relative to aged donors, long-lived donors carried more naive CD4+ cells and displayed higher diversity.

A sample-barcoded 5' primer and a J-beta primer mix were used in a second PCR of about 6 to 11 cycles. Every individual sample yielded 2.5 million or more paired-end reads (each containing CDR3). TCRdb independently ran MiXCR on the 5' RACE reads; one entry per CDR3 protein. The top ten clones hold over 2% of a sample with about 2 million distinct CDR3 sequences, 49% of them seen once. In regard to this clonotype: Its antigen remains unidentified.

CDR1 is MNHEY and CDR2 is SMNVEV in the germline V gene (reference sequence). V lost 6 bases, J lost 1 base, and 14 bases lay in between. The CDR3 runs 15 residues. The sequencing input was blood. The source of this sequence is a woman aged 40-49 years in good health. The chain is built from TRBV27 and TRBJ2-3; D is perhaps TRBD1 (5 bases). The CDR3 protein is CASSHRGLGTDTQYF. Here the CDR3 DNA reads TGTGCCAGCAGCCATAGGGGATTGGGCACAGATACGCAGTATTTT.